One sample yielded the 18 T cell receptor beta chains listed below, sequenced in a study of T cells after yellow fever vaccination. MiXCR, run by TCRdb on the 5' RACE reads, gives a single entry per CDR3 protein. This sample carries about 220,000 distinct CDR3 sequences, 3% to 4% of them seen once, and the ten largest clones take under 3.5%. Sequencing used CD4+ T cells sorted from PBMCs, obtained 10 days after the yellow fever booster vaccination. These receptors came from a man aged 18 to 30 who received the YFV17D yellow fever vaccine.

The gene calls are TRBV7-2 and TRBJ2-5; tentatively, D is TRBD1 or TRBD2 (5 bases each). With 3 bases removed from V and 4 bases from J, the gap between germline ends came to 12 bases. The CDR3 runs 14 residues. Germline V lookup: CDR1 SGHTA, CDR2 FQGNSA. CDR3 residues: CASSFGGFAETQYF. In DNA form, the CDR3 reads TGTGCCAGCAGCTTTGGGGGTTTCGCAGAGACCCAGTACTTC.

This clonotype was counted at least ten times. The rearrangement links TRBV20-1 to TRBJ2-5, with TRBD2 matching over 10 bases. Germline values: CDR1 DFQATT, CDR2 SNEGSKA (reference sequence). The V gene end was trimmed by 6 bases and the J gene end by 2 bases; junction bases not matched to a gene: 3. CDR3 size: 13 residues. DNA of the CDR3: TGCAGTGCACCAGCGGGGGGGCAAGAGACCCAGTACTTC. It translates to CSAPAGGQETQYF.

The rearrangement joins TRBV11-2 to TRBJ2-3, with a weak D call TRBD2 (7 bases). The CDR3 runs to 19 residues. Germline CDR1 is SGHAT and CDR2 is FQNNGV. V gave up 1 base and J gave up 0 bases, with 20 bases separating them. CDR3 sequence: CASSLVPRWGGPSTDTQYF. The DNA of the CDR3 is TGTGCCAGCAGCTTAGTCCCCCGGTGGGGGGGCCCAAGCACAGATACGCAGTATTTT.

This clonotype was observed at least ten times. The rearrangement joins TRBV5-1 to TRBJ2-4, with a weak D call TRBD2 (5 bases). The CDR3 runs to 15 residues. The V gene's germline CDR1 is SGHRS and CDR2 YFSETQ. Trimming shortened V by 5 bases and J by 5 bases, and 17 bases separated the two germline ends. The CDR3 DNA follows: TGCGCCAGCAGGGTTGGGAGCCTTAGCCAAAACATTCAGTACTTC. This gives the protein CASRVGSLSQNIQYF.

Many counts were recorded for this clonotype. The rearrangement joins TRBV5-4 to TRBJ1-2; 7 positions match TRBD1. The CDR3 is made up of 14 amino acids. V lost 3 bases to trimming and J lost 9 bases; unmatched junction nucleotides: 11. In germline, CDR1 is SGHNT, CDR2 YYREEE (reference sequence). This chain's CDR3 is CASSSNRGDISYTF. The CDR3, as DNA: TGTGCCAGCAGCTCCAACAGGGGAGATATCAGCTACACCTTC. Drawing the rest from reference TRBV5-4 and TRBJ1-2, the complete variable domain is ETGVTQSPTHLIKTRGQQVTLRCSSQSGHNTVSWYQQALGQGPQFIFQYYREEENGRGNFPPRFSGLQFPNYSSELNVNALELDDSALYLCASSSNRGDISYTFGSGTRLTVV.

The sample holds many counts of this clonotype. V gene TRBV4-2 combines with J gene TRBJ2-5, with D maybe TRBD2 (7 bases). Trimming removed 1 base from V and 3 bases from J, with 12 bases in between. Germline lookup yields CDR1 LGHNA and CDR2 YNFKEQ. CDR3 length: 15 residues. CDR3 sequence (DNA): TGTGCCAGCAGCCAAGCGGGGGGCAGGGAAGAGACCCAGTACTTC. It codes for CASSQAGGREETQYF.

The sample holds many counts of this clonotype. The chain joins TRBV4-3 to TRBJ2-3; D remains ambiguous. This CDR3 is built from 16 residues. V was pared by 1 base and J by 1 base, with 12 bases between. Per germline, CDR1 LGHNA and CDR2 YSLEER. As DNA, the CDR3 is TGCGCCAGCAGCCAAGGAATGGCGCAACGCACAGATACGCAGTATTTT. Residues: CASSQGMAQRTDTQYF.

The V call is TRBV7-3, the J call TRBJ2-7; a weak D match, TRBD2 (6 bases). CDR1 and CDR2 (germline): SGHTA, FQGTGA. The CDR3 is made up of 13 amino acids. V lost 2 bases to trimming and J lost 9 bases, with 14 bases between them. The CDR3 region is CASSLLGGVVQYF. CDR3 DNA sequence: TGTGCCAGCAGCTTACTGGGGGGAGTCGTGCAGTACTTC. Complete variable domain (other parts from reference TRBV7-3 and TRBJ2-7): GAGVSQTPSNKVTEKGKYVELRCDPISGHTALYWYRQSLGQGPEFLIYFQGTGAADDSGLPNDRFFAVRPEGSVSTLKIQRTERGDSAVYLCASSLLGGVVQYFGPGTRLTVT.

V gene TRBV2 combines with J gene TRBJ1-2; the D is unclear. In germline, CDR1 is SNHLY, CDR2 FYNNEI. This CDR3 comprises 14 residues. The ends were cut back, 1 base at V and 0 bases at J, with 6 bases in the middle. This chain's CDR3 is CASSEGSANYGYTF. DNA of the CDR3: TGTGCCAGCAGTGAAGGGTCGGCTAACTATGGCTACACCTTC.

This clonotype was counted many times. The chain has TRBV12-3 or TRBV12-4 and TRBJ1-6, with TRBD1 matching over 8 bases. The CDR3 contains 13 residues. Trimming took 5 bases from V and 7 from J; bases not matched to a gene: 1. CDR3 sequence (DNA): TGTGCCAGCAGTCGGACAGGGAATTCACCCCTCCACTTT. It yields the protein CASSRTGNSPLHF.

This clonotype appeared a few times. The rearrangement joins TRBV5-4 to TRBJ2-5; 10 nucleotides match TRBD1. V gave up 8 bases and J gave up 4 bases; unmatched junction bases: 11. The CDR3 spans 15 residues. Germline loops: CDR1 SGHNT, CDR2 YYREEE (reference sequence). The CDR3 DNA follows: TGTGCCAGTCAATGGAGGGACAGGGGAGGAGAGACCCAGTACTTC. As protein: CASQWRDRGGETQYF.

This clonotype was seen many times. The chain joins TRBV5-1 to TRBJ2-3; D remains unclear. CDR3 length equals 13 residues. CDR1 and CDR2 (germline): SGHRS, YFSETQ. V lost 2 bases, J lost 2 bases, and 6 bases lay in between. The CDR3 spells CASSFIPTDTQYF. CDR3 DNA sequence: TGCGCCAGCAGCTTTATCCCCACAGATACGCAGTATTTT.

The sample holds a few counts of this clonotype. The CDR3 sequence: CASSVDGGDYSGANVLTF. CDR3 nucleotide sequence: TGTGCCAGCAGCGTTGACGGGGGAGATTACTCTGGGGCCAACGTCCTGACTTTC. The chain combines TRBV9 with TRBJ2-6, with a tentative D call TRBD2 (6 bases). The germline gives CDR1 SGDLS, CDR2 YYNGEE. V lost 2 bases to trimming and J lost 0 bases, with 15 bases between them. The CDR3 consists of 18 residues.

The chain links TRBV5-4 to TRBJ1-4; 9 nucleotides match TRBD1. Germline V lookup: CDR1 SGHNT, CDR2 YYREEE (reference sequence). The CDR3 sequence is 16 residues long. V shed 1 base, J shed 10 bases, and the junction held 11 bases outside the gene matches. CDR3 region: CASSLRGTGLSGKLFF. As DNA, the CDR3 is TGTGCCAGCAGCTTGAGAGGGACAGGGTTGTCGGGAAAACTGTTTTTT.

The chain is built from TRBV5-6 and TRBJ1-1, with D perhaps TRBD1 (5 bases). Per germline, CDR1 SGHDT and CDR2 YYEEEE. V was cut by 0 bases and J by 10 bases, with 13 bases left in between. The CDR3 contains 13 residues. The CDR3 is CASSLGEGYTAFF. The CDR3 nucleotides are TGTGCCAGCAGCTTGGGTGAGGGGTATACAGCTTTCTTT.

The rearrangement joins TRBV9 to TRBJ2-3; a weak D match, TRBD2 (5 bases). Germline CDR1 SGDLS, CDR2 YYNGEE. The germline V and J ends were trimmed by 3 bases and 3 bases, with 11 bases remaining between them. The CDR3 runs 14 residues. The CDR3, as DNA: TGTGCCAGCAGCGCCCGTCCGGGGACAGATACGCAGTATTTT. The encoded protein is CASSARPGTDTQYF.

The V gene is TRBV9, the J gene TRBJ1-2, with 7 bases matching TRBD1. Germline V gene sequence: CDR1 SGDLS, CDR2 YYNGEE. The CDR3 covers 17 residues. The V gene end was trimmed by 4 bases and the J gene end by 7 bases; junction bases not matched to a gene: 19. The CDR3 DNA sequence: TGTGCCAGCAGCCGTTACCTCGCGACAGGGACCTACGGTGGCTACACCTTC. This translates into CASSRYLATGTYGGYTF.

This clonotype was detected many times. The chain combines TRBV7-8 with TRBJ1-2; TRBD1 matches 7 bases. This CDR3 comprises 14 residues. V lost 5 bases, J lost 8 bases, and 11 bases stayed unmatched. In germline, CDR1 is SGHVS, CDR2 FQNEAQ. The CDR3 region is CASSPERGLGGYTF. The CDR3 DNA reads TGTGCCAGCAGCCCCGAGAGGGGGCTCGGCGGCTACACCTTC. Using reference TRBV7-8 and TRBJ1-2 for the parts outside the CDR3, the full variable domain is GAGVSQSPRYKVAKRGQDVALRCDPISGHVSLFWYQQALGQGPEFLTYFQNEAQLDKSGLPSDRFFAERPEGSVSTLKIQRTQQEDSAVYLCASSPERGLGGYTFGSGTRLTVV.